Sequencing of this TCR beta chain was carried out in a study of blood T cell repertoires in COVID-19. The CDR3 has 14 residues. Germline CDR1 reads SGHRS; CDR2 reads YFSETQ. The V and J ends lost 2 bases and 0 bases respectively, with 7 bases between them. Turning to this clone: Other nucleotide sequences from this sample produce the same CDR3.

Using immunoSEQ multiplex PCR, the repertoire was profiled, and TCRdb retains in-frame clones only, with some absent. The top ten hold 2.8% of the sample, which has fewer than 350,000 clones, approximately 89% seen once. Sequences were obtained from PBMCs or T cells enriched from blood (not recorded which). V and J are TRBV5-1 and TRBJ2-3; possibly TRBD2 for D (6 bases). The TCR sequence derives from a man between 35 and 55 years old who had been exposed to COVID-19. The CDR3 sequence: CASSLGGSTDTQYF. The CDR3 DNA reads TGCGCCAGCAGCTTAGGAGGGAGCACAGATACGCAGTATTTT.